These 27 T cell receptor beta chains came from one sample sequenced in a study of cytomegalovirus exposure and HLA in healthy donors. Both 60 Vbeta primers and 13 Jbeta primers went into the PCR. The assay was immunoSEQ multiplex PCR, and TCRdb's table has in-frame clones only and misses some. Of 250,000 to 350,000 clones listed, roughly 88% were seen once; the top ten hold 3.5% to 4%. The sequencing input was PBMCs. The receptors originated from a man aged 35 to 55 in good health and CMV-seropositive.

The V gene is TRBV19, the J gene TRBJ2-5, with 8 bases lining up with TRBD2. This CDR3 spans 14 amino acids. Trimming cost V 5 bases and J 5 bases; bases outside gene matches: 7. The germline gives CDR1 LNHDA, CDR2 SQIVND (reference sequence). CDR3 nucleotides: TGTGCCAGTAGTTCGAGGCGGGAGGCCGAGACCCAGTACTTC. Residues: CASSSRREAETQYF. Full variable domain (rest looked up from reference TRBV19 and TRBJ2-5): DGGITQSPKYLFRKEGQNVTLSCEQNLNHDAMYWYRQDPGQGLRLIYYSQIVNDFQKGDIAEGYSVSREKKESFPLTVTSAQKNPTAFYLCASSSRREAETQYFGPGTRLLVL.

V gene TRBV5-4 combines with J gene TRBJ2-1; 8 bases are shared with TRBD2. CDR3 size: 15 residues. Trimming cost V 0 bases and J 8 bases; bases outside gene matches: 7. CDR1 and CDR2 from the germline V gene are SGHNT and YYREEE (reference sequence). DNA for the CDR3: TGTGCCAGCAGCTTGGAAGCGGGAGTTGCCCATGAGCAGTTCTTC. Translated: CASSLEAGVAHEQFF.

The rearrangement links TRBV19 to TRBJ2-6, with TRBD1 as a possible D gene (5 bases). In germline, CDR1 is LNHDA, CDR2 SQIVND (reference sequence). The CDR3 runs to 16 residues. The ends were cut back, 1 base at V and 4 bases at J, with 11 bases in the middle. CDR3 bases: TGTGCCAGTAGTATAGGGGGCGCCGCCGGGGCCAACGTCCTGACTTTC. Amino acids: CASSIGGAAGANVLTF.

The genes are TRBV25-1 and TRBJ2-7, with a weak D call TRBD2 (6 bases). The CDR3 has 14 amino acids. Trimming took 5 bases from V and 3 from J, leaving 14 bases between them. Per germline, CDR1 MGHDK and CDR2 SYGVNS. The DNA for the CDR3 is TGTGCCAGCAGTTACGGGGGATCTGGCTACGAGCAGTACTTC. Protein: CASSYGGSGYEQYF.

V and J are TRBV30 and TRBJ2-3, with TRBD2 matching over 10 bases. The germline CDR1 and CDR2 sequences are GTSNPN and SVGIG (reference sequence). V lost 1 base and J lost 2; bases outside the gene matches: 3. The CDR3 contains 15 residues. The CDR3, as DNA: TGTGCCTGGAGTGGGACTAGCGGTCCCACAGATACGCAGTATTTT. Its protein product is CAWSGTSGPTDTQYF. The whole variable domain, filled in from reference TRBV30 and TRBJ2-3, reads SQTIHQWPATLVQPVGSPLSLECTVEGTSNPNLYWYRQAAGRGLQLLFYSVGIGQISSEVPQNLSASRPQDRQFILSSKKLLLSDSGFYLCAWSGTSGPTDTQYFGPGTRLTVL.

The chain has TRBV4-1 and TRBJ1-1; TRBD1 might be the D (6 bases). Between the trimmed V and J ends, which lost 1 base and 2 bases, there was a span of 8 bases. CDR1 is MGHRA and CDR2 is YSYEKL in the germline V gene. CDR3 length equals 14 residues. CDR3 sequence reads: CASSQGQANTEAFF. CDR3 bases: TGCGCCAGCAGCCAAGGACAGGCTAACACTGAAGCTTTCTTT.

The rearrangement uses TRBV5-4 and TRBJ2-1, with 11 nucleotides matching TRBD2. The V gene's germline CDR1 is SGHNT and CDR2 YYREEE (reference sequence). The CDR3 spans 19 residues. Trimming took 5 bases from V and 0 from J; bases not matched to a gene: 13. CDR3 protein: CASRDMTSGKGGSYNEQFF. Written as DNA, the CDR3 is TGTGCCAGCAGAGATATGACTAGCGGGAAAGGGGGCTCCTACAATGAGCAGTTCTTC. The complete variable domain, with remaining parts taken from reference TRBV5-4 and TRBJ2-1, reads ETGVTQSPTHLIKTRGQQVTLRCSSQSGHNTVSWYQQALGQGPQFIFQYYREEENGRGNFPPRFSGLQFPNYSSELNVNALELDDSALYLCASRDMTSGKGGSYNEQFFGPGTRLTVL.

The chain uses TRBV7-3 and TRBJ2-7; TRBD2 aligns across 8 bases. The CDR3 covers 15 residues. CDR1 and CDR2 (germline): SGHTA, FQGTGA. The V segment lost 0 bases and the J segment 3 bases; nucleotides outside the gene matches: 4. The chain's CDR3 is CASSLTLAANYEQYF. CDR3 nucleotides: TGTGCCAGCAGCTTAACACTAGCGGCCAACTACGAGCAGTACTTC.

This clone was detected a few times. The chain combines TRBV4-1 with TRBJ2-1; 7 bases align to TRBD2. V dropped 1 base and J dropped 0; count of bases not matched to a gene: 3. The CDR3 has 16 residues. Germline V gene sequence: CDR1 MGHRA, CDR2 YSYEKL. The CDR3 DNA reads as TGCGCCAGCAGCCAAGTTTCGGGAGGCTCCTACAATGAGCAGTTCTTC. Its protein product is CASSQVSGGSYNEQFF.

The chain links TRBV10-3 to TRBJ2-2; unclear D gene. The CDR3 sequence is 14 residues long. Germline V gene lookup returns CDR1 ENHRY and CDR2 SYGVKD. V gave up 0 bases and J gave up 5 bases, with 7 bases separating them. The CDR3 is CAISESAVTGELFF. CDR3 coding DNA: TGTGCCATCAGTGAGTCTGCGGTGACCGGGGAGCTGTTTTTT.

The V call is TRBV7-9, the J call TRBJ2-1, with TRBD2 matching 10 bases. Germline CDR1 is SEHNR and CDR2 is FQNEAQ (reference sequence). Unmatched junction bases numbered 4, after V lost 2 bases and J lost 9 bases. This CDR3 has 14 amino acids. The CDR3 nucleotides are TGTGCCAGCAGCTTACTAGCGGGAGTGGTTGAGCAGTTCTTC. The encoded protein is CASSLLAGVVEQFF.

The chain couples TRBV19 to TRBJ1-2; TRBD1 agrees at 9 bases. Germline lookup yields CDR1 LNHDA and CDR2 SQIVND (reference sequence). The CDR3 is 14 residues long. The V gene end was trimmed by 9 bases and the J gene end by 6 bases; junction bases not matched to a gene: 11. The CDR3 nucleotides are TGTGCCAGCGCGAGTGGGACAGGGATGAATGGCTACACCTTC. Its translation is CASASGTGMNGYTF.

The CDR3 DNA reads TGTGCCAGCAGCCCCGCCTACGAGCAGTACTTC. It codes for CASSPAYEQYF. The genes are TRBV7-2 and TRBJ2-7; no definite D call. V dropped 5 bases and J dropped 2 bases, with 4 bases sitting between them. Germline CDR1 reads SGHTA; CDR2 reads FQGNSA. The CDR3 runs 11 residues.

This clone came up a few times. The chain carries TRBV11-2 and TRBJ2-3, with TRBD2 matching over 10 bases. The V segment lost 1 base and the J segment 8 bases; nucleotides outside the gene matches: 6. The CDR3 totals 15 residues. Germline assignment: CDR1 SGHAT and CDR2 FQNNGV. The CDR3 DNA is TGTGCCAGCAGCTTAGCTAGCGGGAGAGGGGGTACGCAGTATTTT. It is translated as CASSLASGRGGTQYF.

The genes are TRBV27 and TRBJ2-5; 8 bases match TRBD1. CDR1 is MNHEY and CDR2 is SMNVEV in the germline V gene (reference sequence). V shed 0 bases and J 5 bases; nucleotides not matched to a gene: 5. The CDR3 is made up of 15 amino acids. The CDR3 spells CASSLSPRGRETQYF. CDR3 nucleotide sequence: TGTGCCAGCAGTTTATCCCCCAGGGGGCGGGAGACCCAGTACTTC.

The chain carries TRBV6-5 and TRBJ2-7; D remains unclear. The CDR3 has 13 residues. V shed 7 bases and J shed 0 bases, with 10 bases lying between them. The V gene's germline CDR1 is MNHEY and CDR2 SVGAGI. Here the CDR3 reads CASIDWSSYEQYF. The CDR3 nucleotides read TGTGCCAGCATAGACTGGAGCTCCTACGAGCAGTACTTC.

The chain has TRBV27 and TRBJ1-4; 7 positions agree with TRBD1. This CDR3 has 16 residues. Germline V gene data show CDR1 as MNHEY and CDR2 as SMNVEV (reference sequence). After removal of 3 bases from V and 8 bases from J, the junction contained 12 bases not matched to a gene. The DNA of the CDR3 is TGTGCCAGCAGTTTGTCCGGGAAAAGGGGGCGGGAAAAACTGTTTTTT. Its protein is CASSLSGKRGREKLFF.

The chain employs TRBV28 and TRBJ2-3; D perhaps matches TRBD1 (5 bases). Trimming shortened V by 6 bases and J by 3 bases, and 10 bases separated the two germline ends. In germline, CDR1 is MDHEN, CDR2 SYDVKM. This CDR3 has 13 amino acids. The CDR3 region is CASRVGPTDTQYF. The CDR3 region has the DNA TGTGCCAGCAGGGTGGGGCCTACAGATACGCAGTATTTT.

The gene calls are TRBV10-3 and TRBJ2-7; a weak D match, TRBD2 (6 bases). V was cut by 2 bases and J by 7 bases, with 6 bases left in between. CDR1 is ENHRY and CDR2 is SYGVKD in the germline V gene. The CDR3 is 11 amino acids. The CDR3, as DNA: TGTGCCATCAGTGAGGGAGGGGAGCAGTACTTC. The encoded protein is CAISEGGEQYF.

The V gene is TRBV5-8, the J gene TRBJ2-7, with D maybe TRBD2 (6 bases). The CDR3 is made up of 15 amino acids. The germline CDR1 and CDR2 sequences are SGHTS and YDEGEE. V was shortened by 3 bases and J by 4 bases, with 17 bases between the two germline ends. CDR3 protein: CASSSPGGVGYEQYF. Here the CDR3 DNA reads TGTGCCAGCAGCTCCCCCGGCGGGGTAGGGTACGAGCAGTACTTC.

This chain uses TRBV7-6 with TRBJ2-1; possible D gene TRBD2, 5 bases. Trimming took off 6 bases at V and 8 bases at J, with 23 bases between the two ends. In germline, CDR1 is SGHVS, CDR2 FNYEAQ. The CDR3 consists of 16 residues. The CDR3 nucleotides read TGTGCCAGCAGTTCTCTCGTCGGCGACGGGATCTATGAGCAGTTCTTC. It specifies CASSSLVGDGIYEQFF.

V and J are TRBV7-9 and TRBJ2-7; the D gene is possibly TRBD1 (6 bases). The CDR3 is 15 amino acids. V lost 0 bases to trimming and J lost 6 bases, with 15 bases between them. Looked up from germline, CDR1 is SEHNR and CDR2 is FQNEAQ (reference sequence). In DNA form, the CDR3 reads TGTGCCAGCAGCTTAGCCACGACCGGGACAACCGAGCAGTACTTC. Translated: CASSLATTGTTEQYF.

This clone was seen a single time. The CDR3 DNA reads TGTGCCAGCTCTCCGAGGGGGCAAGGGTCAGATACGCAGTATTTT. It translates to CASSPRGQGSDTQYF. The genes are TRBV28 and TRBJ2-3, with 7 bases identical to TRBD1. V was clipped by 8 bases and J by 4 bases; unmatched bases: 12. CDR1 MDHEN and CDR2 SYDVKM come from the germline V gene. The CDR3 loop spans 15 amino acids.

The V call is TRBV11-2, the J call TRBJ2-3, with 7 nucleotides matching TRBD2. The CDR3 is made up of 15 amino acids. V lost 1 base, J lost 3 bases, and 4 bases stayed unmatched. Germline V CDR1 and CDR2: SGHAT, FQNNGV. The CDR3 sequence is CASSLVGTTTDTQYF. The CDR3 region has the DNA TGTGCCAGCAGCTTAGTGGGGACTACGACAGATACGCAGTATTTT.

V usage is TRBV4-1 and J usage is TRBJ2-7; 12 nucleotides align to TRBD1. The CDR3 spans 16 residues. Trimming removed 0 bases from V and 7 bases from J; junction bases left unmatched: 7. Germline V gene data show CDR1 as MGHRA and CDR2 as YSYEKL. The CDR3 DNA is TGCGCCAGCAGCCAAGAGGGCGGGACAGGGGGCGAAGAGCAGTACTTC. Residues: CASSQEGGTGGEEQYF.

The chain couples TRBV6-4 to TRBJ2-3; TRBD2 matches at 9 bases. V shed 5 bases, J shed 3 bases, and the junction held 6 bases outside the gene matches. Germline loops: CDR1 MRHNA, CDR2 SNTAGT. CDR3 length: 15 amino acids. For the CDR3, the DNA is TGTGCCAGCAGTAGGGCTAGCGGGACAACAGATACGCAGTATTTT. This gives the protein CASSRASGTTDTQYF.

This clone was detected only a few times. The genes are TRBV19 and TRBJ2-3, with unresolved D. CDR1 LNHDA and CDR2 SQIVND come from the germline V gene (reference sequence). Between the trimmed V and J ends, which lost 3 bases and 2 bases, there was a span of 9 bases. There are 14 residues in the CDR3. The CDR3 DNA reads as TGTGCCAGTAGTATGGTCGGGTCCACAGATACGCAGTATTTT. Protein product: CASSMVGSTDTQYF.